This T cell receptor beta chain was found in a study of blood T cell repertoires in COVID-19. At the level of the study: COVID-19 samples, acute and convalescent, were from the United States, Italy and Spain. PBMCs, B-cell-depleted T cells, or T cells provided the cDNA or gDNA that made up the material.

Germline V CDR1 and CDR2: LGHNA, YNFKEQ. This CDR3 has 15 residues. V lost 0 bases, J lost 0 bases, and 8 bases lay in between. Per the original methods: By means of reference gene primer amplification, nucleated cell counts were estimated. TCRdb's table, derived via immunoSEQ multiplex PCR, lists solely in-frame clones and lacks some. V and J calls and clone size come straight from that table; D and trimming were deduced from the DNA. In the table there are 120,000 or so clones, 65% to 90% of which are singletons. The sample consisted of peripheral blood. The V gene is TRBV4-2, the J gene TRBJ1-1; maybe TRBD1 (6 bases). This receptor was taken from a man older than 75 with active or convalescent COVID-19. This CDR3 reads CASSQEGAMNTEAFF. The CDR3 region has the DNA TGTGCCAGCAGCCAAGAGGGGGCAATGAACACTGAAGCTTTCTTT.